Following are 29 T cell receptor beta chains from one sample sequenced in a study of shared clonotypes between healthy human individuals. Some clones are missing from TCRdb's copy, which holds only in-frame ones; the method was immunoSEQ multiplex PCR. The data show about 2.3 million clones, more than 80% seen once. The sample taken for sequencing was naive CD4+ T cells from PBMCs. The subset is: CD45RA+ positively selected. These receptors all come from a man younger than 35 in good health. Some clones in this sample may be carry-over from other donors' samples.

The chain carries TRBV30 and TRBJ1-3; D may be TRBD1 (5 bases). The CDR3 is made up of 14 amino acids. Germline CDR1 GTSNPN, CDR2 SVGIG (reference sequence). V dropped 1 base and J dropped 4 bases, with 11 bases sitting between them. The CDR3 DNA sequence: TGTGCCTGGAGTGGAGACAGTTGGGGAAACACCATATATTTT. Protein sequence: CAWSGDSWGNTIYF.

The rearrangement links TRBV28 to TRBJ2-7; D is uncertain. The CDR3 is 14 amino acids. Deletions cut 6 bases from V and 0 bases from J, with 12 bases between. Germline V gene lookup returns CDR1 MDHEN and CDR2 SYDVKM. The CDR3 is CASSLSRHSYEQYF. As DNA, the CDR3 is TGTGCCAGCAGCCTAAGCAGACACTCCTACGAGCAGTACTTC.

The chain is built from TRBV5-1 and TRBJ2-7, with 9 positions matching TRBD1. Per germline, CDR1 SGHRS and CDR2 YFSETQ. V shed 5 bases and J 3 bases; nucleotides not matched to a gene: 9. The CDR3 loop spans 15 amino acids. CDR3 bases: TGCGCCAGCAGTTCCGGGACAGGGCCACTCTACGAGCAGTACTTC. Its translation: CASSSGTGPLYEQYF. Full variable domain (remainder filled in from reference TRBV5-1 and TRBJ2-7): KAGVTQTPRYLIKTRGQQVTLSCSPISGHRSVSWYQQTPGQGLQFLFEYFSETQRNKGNFPGRFSGRQFSNSRSEMNVSTLELGDSALYLCASSSGTGPLYEQYFGPGTRLTVT.

The V gene is TRBV5-8, the J gene TRBJ1-2; TRBD1 is a possible D gene (5 bases). This CDR3 is built from 15 residues. CDR1 and CDR2 from the germline V gene are SGHTS and YDEGEE. Trimming cost V 4 bases and J 4 bases, with 17 bases left between them. DNA for the CDR3: TGTGCCAGCAGCAAACCTACGCAGGGAGGCTATGGCTACACCTTC. This gives the protein CASSKPTQGGYGYTF.

The chain has TRBV6-5 and TRBJ1-4, with unresolved D. This CDR3 has 14 amino acids. Deletions cut 0 bases from V and 7 bases from J, with 9 bases between. Germline CDR1 is MNHEY and CDR2 is SVGAGI. CDR3 nucleotide sequence: TGTGCCAGCAGTTACTCGAACCAGGCTGAAAAACTGTTTTTT. Its translation: CASSYSNQAEKLFF.

This sequence joins TRBV10-3 and TRBJ2-1, with D unclear. The CDR3 runs 17 residues. Deletions cut 0 bases from V and 0 bases from J, with 12 bases between. The germline V gene encodes CDR1 ENHRY and CDR2 SYGVKD. The CDR3 nucleotides read TGTGCCATCAGTGAGTCTCACCCCACAAGCTCCTACAATGAGCAGTTCTTC. Translating it yields CAISESHPTSSYNEQFF.

The chain employs TRBV5-4 and TRBJ2-3; TRBD2 is a possible D gene (5 bases). Trimming stripped 1 base from V and 0 bases from J, with 12 bases between. The CDR3 sequence is 16 residues long. CDR1 is SGHNT and CDR2 is YYREEE in the germline V gene (reference sequence). Here the CDR3 DNA reads TGTGCCAGCAGCTTGAGGTGGGAGCGAAGCACAGATACGCAGTATTTT. Translating gives CASSLRWERSTDTQYF.

As concerns this clone: Other nucleotide sequences in the sample specify the same CDR3. This rearrangement joins TRBV5-1 to TRBJ2-7; D remains ambiguous. V lost 0 bases to trimming and J lost 1 base, with 8 bases between them. From germline, CDR1 is SGHRS and CDR2 YFSETQ. The CDR3 is 14 residues long. The CDR3 loop reads CASSLGGSSYEQYF. The CDR3 nucleotides read TGCGCCAGCAGCTTGGGGGGTAGTTCCTACGAGCAGTACTTC.

About this clone itself: A read error may produce the germline difference seen at one junction end. The gene calls are TRBV25-1 and TRBJ2-3; tentatively, D is TRBD2 (6 bases). In germline, CDR1 is MGHDK, CDR2 SYGVNS. The CDR3 has 13 amino acids. CDR3 nucleotide sequence: TGTGCCACCAGTGGGACTGCGACAGATACGCAGTATTTT. Protein sequence: CATSGTATDTQYF. Drawing the rest from reference TRBV25-1 and TRBJ2-3, the complete variable domain is EADIYQTPRYLVIGTGKKITLECSQTMGHDKMYWYQQDPGMELHLIHYSYGVNSTEKGDLSSESTVSRIRTEHFPLTLESARPSHTSQYLCATSGTATDTQYFGPGTRLTVL.

The V call is TRBV6-5, the J call TRBJ2-7; 7 bases map to TRBD1. The V gene end was trimmed by 2 bases and the J gene end by 0 bases; junction bases not matched to a gene: 7. This CDR3 comprises 16 residues. Per germline, CDR1 MNHEY and CDR2 SVGAGI. CDR3 sequence (DNA): TGTGCCAGCAGTTACATAGGGTCAGGGGGCTCCTACGAGCAGTACTTC. Protein product: CASSYIGSGGSYEQYF.

The J gene is TRBJ2-1, the V gene TRBV19; D tentatively reads TRBD1 or TRBD2 (6 bases each). The germline V gene encodes CDR1 LNHDA and CDR2 SQIVND (reference sequence). This CDR3 comprises 14 residues. V lost 3 bases, J lost 7 bases, and 13 bases lay in between. CDR3: CASSIGGGVNEQFF. The CDR3, as DNA: TGTGCCAGTAGTATCGGGGGCGGAGTAAATGAGCAGTTCTTC.

This chain uses TRBV7-2 with TRBJ1-5; TRBD1 agrees at 7 bases. The V and J ends lost 0 bases and 1 base, in that order; junction bases with no gene match: 9. CDR3 length equals 18 residues. Germline-derived CDR1 and CDR2 are SGHTA and FQGNSA. CDR3 sequence: CASSLATPGQLSNQPQHF. DNA for the CDR3: TGTGCCAGCAGCTTAGCGACTCCGGGACAGCTAAGCAATCAGCCCCAGCATTTT.

V is TRBV6-5 and J is TRBJ1-5, with 8 bases matching TRBD1. The CDR3 length is 15 residues. V shed 6 bases, J shed 0 bases, and the junction held 4 bases outside the gene matches. Germline V gene lookup returns CDR1 MNHEY and CDR2 SVGAGI. CDR3 nucleotide sequence: TGTGCCAGCAGGAAGGGACAGGCTAGCAATCAGCCCCAGCATTTT. Encoded protein: CASRKGQASNQPQHF.

The rearrangement joins TRBV9 to TRBJ1-3; D uncertain. Trimming left V 4 bases short and J 0 bases short, with 14 bases between. This CDR3 is 16 amino acids long. The V gene's germline CDR1 is SGDLS and CDR2 YYNGEE. The CDR3 nucleotides read TGTGCCAGCAGCCCCAGGTTGGGGTACTCTGGAAACACCATATATTTT. Translated: CASSPRLGYSGNTIYF.

The CDR3 sequence is CASSRGATNTGELFF. The CDR3 bases are TGTGCCAGCAGTCGAGGGGCTACGAACACCGGGGAGCTGTTTTTT. The J gene is TRBJ2-2, the V gene TRBV5-4; D possibly uses TRBD1 or TRBD2 (5 bases each). Germline V CDR1 and CDR2: SGHNT, YYREEE (reference sequence). The CDR3 loop spans 15 amino acids. With 5 bases removed from V and 0 bases from J, the gap between germline ends came to 11 bases.

This chain links TRBV27 with TRBJ2-1; 10 positions agree with TRBD2. V was pared by 3 bases and J by 9 bases, with 8 bases of the junction left unmatched. The CDR3 loop spans 15 amino acids. Germline values: CDR1 MNHEY, CDR2 SMNVEV (reference sequence). As DNA, the CDR3 is TGTGCCAGCAGTTTCGGTCTAGCGGGAGCGGGTGAGCAGTTCTTC. Encoded protein: CASSFGLAGAGEQFF.

This clone has a single count. The genes are TRBV28 and TRBJ1-2, with TRBD1 matching over 8 bases. The CDR3 covers 12 residues. J gave up 8 bases and V 6 bases, and 5 bases lay outside the gene matches. Germline CDR1 and CDR2: MDHEN and SYDVKM. CDR3 residues: CASSATGVGYTF. Here the CDR3 DNA reads TGTGCCAGCAGCGCGACAGGGGTCGGCTACACCTTC.

CDR3 DNA sequence: TGCGCCAGCAGCTTGGCGGGGGCGGGACAAGAGACCCAGTACTTC. Protein: CASSLAGAGQETQYF. The chain links TRBV5-1 to TRBJ2-5; D may match TRBD1 or TRBD2 (6 bases each). V was clipped by 0 bases and J by 2 bases, with 11 bases between them. The CDR3 totals 15 residues. The germline V gene encodes CDR1 SGHRS and CDR2 YFSETQ.

The V call is TRBV15, the J call TRBJ2-5, with 7 bases fitting TRBD1. Germline V lookup: CDR1 LNHNV, CDR2 YYDKDF (reference sequence). With 2 bases clipped from V and 5 bases from J, the junction kept 11 bases outside the gene matches. This CDR3 contains 16 residues. CDR3 sequence: CATSRNRGAGRETQYF. Here the CDR3 DNA reads TGTGCCACCAGCAGAAACAGGGGAGCAGGGCGGGAGACCCAGTACTTC.

V is TRBV7-9 and J is TRBJ1-2; unclear D gene. This CDR3 comprises 15 residues. Trimming pared 1 base from V and 0 bases from J, leaving 9 bases between. The germline gives CDR1 SEHNR, CDR2 FQNEAQ (reference sequence). The CDR3 region has the DNA TGTGCCAGCAGCTTAGTTCAGTCCCCTAACTATGGCTACACCTTC. Its protein product is CASSLVQSPNYGYTF.

The chain recombines TRBV11-3 with TRBJ2-7; TRBD2 matches 14 bases. Germline CDR1 reads SGHNT; CDR2 reads YENEEA. The CDR3 loop spans 15 amino acids. With 5 bases clipped from V and 5 bases from J, the junction kept 5 bases outside the gene matches. The CDR3 spells CASSPGTSGSHEQYF. The CDR3 DNA follows: TGTGCCAGCAGCCCGGGGACTAGCGGGAGCCACGAGCAGTACTTC.

The gene calls are TRBV10-3 and TRBJ2-7; D is unresolved. The CDR3 spans 14 residues. The V end lost 0 bases, the J end lost 0 bases, and 6 bases lay between the germline ends. Germline V lookup: CDR1 ENHRY, CDR2 SYGVKD. CDR3 loop: CAISESGNSYEQYF. The CDR3 region has the DNA TGTGCCATCAGTGAGTCCGGCAACTCCTACGAGCAGTACTTC.

About this clone: The same CDR3 also results from other DNA sequences found in this sample. The rearrangement links TRBV2 to TRBJ2-2; D may match TRBD1 or TRBD2 (7 bases each). With 7 bases removed from V and 5 bases from J, the gap between germline ends came to 14 bases. The CDR3 extends over 14 amino acids. CDR1 and CDR2 (germline): SNHLY, FYNNEI. CDR3 coding DNA: TGTGCCAGCACGAGACAGGGAGGGACCGGGGAGCTGTTTTTT. It is translated as CASTRQGGTGELFF.

The V gene is TRBV9, the J gene TRBJ2-1; 9 nucleotides match TRBD2. This CDR3 region has 17 residues. Looked up from germline, CDR1 is SGDLS and CDR2 is YYNGEE. The V and J ends lost 3 bases and 8 bases, in that order; junction bases with no gene match: 15. The CDR3: CASSARRGGRAGDEQFF. DNA for the CDR3: TGTGCCAGCAGCGCCCGTCGGGGCGGGAGGGCGGGTGATGAGCAGTTCTTC.

The chain combines TRBV7-9 with TRBJ2-1; D unresolved. Trimming shortened V by 5 bases and J by 3 bases, and 14 bases separated the two germline ends. Germline V gene sequence: CDR1 SEHNR, CDR2 FQNEAQ (reference sequence). The CDR3 runs to 15 residues. Here the CDR3 DNA reads TGTGCCAGCAGCCCCAGTTCGGGCGGCTACAATGAGCAGTTCTTC. It is translated as CASSPSSGGYNEQFF.

The gene calls are TRBV5-4 and TRBJ2-7; 8 bases line up with TRBD1. CDR3 length equals 14 residues. J gave up 2 bases and V 4 bases, and 5 bases lay outside the gene matches. CDR1 is SGHNT and CDR2 is YYREEE in the germline V gene (reference sequence). As DNA, the CDR3 is TGTGCCAGCAGCCGGACAGGGCAGGCCTACGAGCAGTACTTC. Its protein product is CASSRTGQAYEQYF.

The rearrangement uses TRBV9 and TRBJ2-7, with 11 positions matching TRBD2. The length of the CDR3 is 16 residues. Germline CDR1 and CDR2: SGDLS and YYNGEE. V gave up 4 bases and J gave up 4 bases; unmatched junction bases: 10. CDR3 DNA sequence: TGTGCCAGCAGCCCCAGAGCACTAGCGGGAGCGTACGAGCAGTACTTC. Residues: CASSPRALAGAYEQYF.

This chain joins TRBV2 and TRBJ2-1, with D possibly matching TRBD2 (6 bases). Germline lookup yields CDR1 SNHLY and CDR2 FYNNEI. The V end was cut by 1 base, the J end by 13 bases, with 14 bases between. The CDR3 contains 13 residues. This chain's CDR3 is CASSEVVLAYQFF. The DNA of the CDR3 is TGTGCCAGCAGTGAAGTTGTGCTAGCGTACCAGTTCTTC.

Notes on this clone: Other DNA sequences in the same sample also yield this CDR3. This rearrangement joins TRBV7-9 to TRBJ2-2; TRBD2 is a possible D gene (6 bases). The V and J ends lost 0 bases and 7 bases respectively, with 6 bases between them. The CDR3 covers 13 residues. Germline CDR1 SEHNR, CDR2 FQNEAQ (reference sequence). The CDR3 nucleotides are TGTGCCAGCAGCTTAGCGGGAGGCGGGGAGCTGTTTTTT. Protein sequence: CASSLAGGGELFF.